This T cell receptor beta chain appears in the sequencing data of a study of long-term antiretroviral therapy in people with HIV. This CDR3 has 12 residues. V was trimmed by 1 base and J by 4 bases, leaving 7 bases between them. Per the germline V gene, CDR1 is SQVTM and CDR2 is ANQGSEA. An immunoSEQ assay, version v3.0, was performed at survey level. TCRdb keeps only in-frame clones here, not all; method: immunoSEQ multiplex PCR. The table shows around 29,000 clones, with nearly 97% occurring only once. This sequence was found in a man aged 25 to 40 with HIV. The starting material was unsorted PBMCs, obtained 5.3 years after starting antiretroviral therapy. The J gene is TRBJ1-2, the V gene TRBV29-1, with D unresolved. CDR3 in amino acids: CSVEARPYGYTF. In DNA form, the CDR3 reads TGCAGCGTTGAAGCCCGCCCCTATGGCTACACCTTC.